This T cell receptor (beta chain) derives from a study of OX40 agonist ivuxolimab in advanced cancers. About the research overall: Every 2 weeks, patients got intravenous ivuxolimab at one of six dose levels (0.01-10 mg/kg). Participants averaged roughly 57 years of age (range about 23 to 79) and were 75% to 90% male.

This CDR3 has 14 amino acids. Germline V gene data show CDR1 as KGHSH and CDR2 as LQKENI. Trimming removed 3 bases from V and 11 bases from J; junction bases left unmatched: 12. Blood sampling took place at baseline, cycle 4 day 1, and cycle 7 day 1. Libraries were prepared by immunoSEQ multiplex PCR; TCRdb keeps only in-frame clonotypes and omits some of them. The table has roughly 65,000 clones, around four fifths seen once. This sequence originates from an adult with an advanced solid tumor such as melanoma, head and neck, liver or kidney cancer. V gene TRBV18 combines with J gene TRBJ1-1, with TRBD1 matching over 7 bases. Sequences were derived from CD4+ or CD8+ T cells sorted from blood, sampled in a trial of the OX40 agonist ivuxolimab. The CDR3 loop is CASSPRTGDRSAFF. CDR3 nucleotides: TGTGCCAGCTCACCTCGGACAGGCGATCGGTCGGCTTTCTTT. Using reference TRBV18 and TRBJ1-1 for the parts outside the CDR3, the full variable domain is NAGVMQNPRHLVRRRGQEARLRCSPMKGHSHVYWYRQLPEEGLKFMVYLQKENIIDESGMPKERFSAEFPKEGPSILRIQQVVRGDSAAYFCASSPRTGDRSAFFGQGTRLTVV.